This T cell receptor (beta chain) was captured by sequencing in a study of blood T cell repertoires in COVID-19. Study background: The cDNA or gDNA used as material had been derived from T cells, B-cell-depleted T cells, or PBMCs.

The germline gives CDR1 MNHEY, CDR2 SMNVEV (reference sequence). CDR3 length: 14 amino acids. Trimming pared 2 bases from V and 10 bases from J, leaving 12 bases between. TCRdb keeps only in-frame clones here, not all; method: immunoSEQ multiplex PCR. The sample holds approximately 93,000 clones; 72% are singletons and the top ten take over 13%. This TCR came from a woman of 80 years or more with acute or convalescent COVID-19. This chain connects TRBV27 to TRBJ1-6; D call uncertain. The specimen was peripheral blood. The DNA for the CDR3 is TGTGCCAGCAGTTTAATCCCGGGGAAGTCACCCCTCCACTTT. Protein sequence: CASSLIPGKSPLHF.